One and the same sample provided the 2 T cell receptor beta chains below, sequenced in a study of blood T cell repertoires in COVID-19. Assay: immunoSEQ multiplex PCR; the TCRdb copy retains only in-frame clones and omits some. The sample includes roughly 260,000 clones, approximately 86% seen only once; the top ten take around 10%. Sequenced: peripheral blood. These receptors all come from a man in his forties who had recovered from COVID-19.

The chain combines TRBV24-1 with TRBJ2-5; a possible D gene is TRBD1 (6 bases). Between the trimmed V and J ends, which lost 3 bases and 5 bases, there was a span of 15 bases. CDR3 size: 15 residues. Germline CDR1 KGHDR, CDR2 SFDVKD. The CDR3 DNA reads as TGTGCCACCAGTGATGGCGCCACAGGGTGGGAGACCCAGTACTTC. This gives the protein CATSDGATGWETQYF.

The chain joins TRBV5-1 to TRBJ2-3; 7 bases align to TRBD2. Germline loops: CDR1 SGHRS, CDR2 YFSETQ. With 3 bases clipped from V and 8 bases from J, the junction kept 9 bases outside the gene matches. The CDR3 totals 14 residues. In DNA form, the CDR3 reads TGCGCCAGCAGCTCGGGACTATCGGAGGGTACGCAGTATTTT. Translating gives CASSSGLSEGTQYF.